Following are 15 T cell receptor beta chains from one sample sequenced in a study of OX40 agonist ivuxolimab in advanced cancers. Profiled with immunoSEQ multiplex PCR; TCRdb holds only in-frame clones, not every one. The data show 90,000 to 120,000 clones, more than 85% seen once. The material was CD4+ or CD8+ T cells sorted from blood, obtained in a trial of the OX40 agonist ivuxolimab. The receptors shown here come from an adult with an advanced solid tumor such as melanoma, head and neck, liver or kidney cancer.

The table lists this clone with a few counts. This chain connects TRBV15 to TRBJ2-5; D is possibly TRBD1 (5 bases). Per germline, CDR1 LNHNV and CDR2 YYDKDF (reference sequence). V was clipped by 0 bases and J by 1 base, with 6 bases between them. This CDR3 comprises 14 residues. The CDR3 spells CATSRDQGQETQYF. The CDR3 DNA sequence: TGTGCCACCAGCAGAGATCAGGGCCAAGAGACCCAGTACTTC.

The gene calls are TRBV28 and TRBJ1-5; D remains ambiguous. CDR1 and CDR2 from the germline V gene are MDHEN and SYDVKM. The CDR3 runs 12 residues. V was pared by 6 bases and J by 4 bases, with 7 bases between. CDR3 region: CASSTVNQPQHF. The CDR3 region has the DNA TGTGCCAGCAGCACCGTTAATCAGCCCCAGCATTTT.

The V call is TRBV27, the J call TRBJ2-2, with 10 bases fitting TRBD1. This CDR3 has 16 amino acids. J lost 4 bases, V lost 6 bases, and 8 bases had no gene match. Germline V gene lookup returns CDR1 MNHEY and CDR2 SMNVEV (reference sequence). CDR3 nucleotide sequence: TGTGCCAGCAGCCGACAGGGGGCTACGGTCACCGGGGAGCTGTTTTTT. Its translation is CASSRQGATVTGELFF.

This clone was observed a single time. The chain joins TRBV6-6 to TRBJ2-5; unclear D gene. This CDR3 has 12 residues. V lost 6 bases and J lost 4, with 9 bases in between. Germline CDR1 MNHNY, CDR2 SVGAGI (reference sequence). This chain's CDR3 is CASRPDGETQYF. For the CDR3, the DNA is TGTGCCAGCAGGCCTGACGGAGAGACCCAGTACTTC.

The V call is TRBV5-1, the J call TRBJ2-3; 10 nucleotides line up with TRBD1. CDR3 length: 14 residues. From germline, CDR1 is SGHRS and CDR2 YFSETQ. V was pared by 8 bases and J by 5 bases, with 8 bases of the junction left unmatched. The CDR3 sequence is CASRGTGVVDTQYF. The CDR3 DNA follows: TGCGCCAGTCGGGGGACAGGGGTGGTAGATACGCAGTATTTT.

The rearrangement uses TRBV10-1 and TRBJ2-1; D gene ambiguous. Per the germline V gene, CDR1 is WNHNN and CDR2 is SYGVQD (reference sequence). V shed 9 bases and J shed 1 base, with 16 bases lying between them. The CDR3 extends over 15 amino acids. The CDR3 is CARSSTRVSYNEQFF. The CDR3 DNA reads TGCGCCAGATCCTCTACAAGGGTTTCCTACAATGAGCAGTTCTTC.

J is TRBJ1-5 and V is TRBV19; the D gene is possibly TRBD1 (6 bases). Per germline, CDR1 LNHDA and CDR2 SQIVND (reference sequence). The CDR3 has 15 residues. Trimming took off 7 bases at V and 7 bases at J, with 20 bases between the two ends. CDR3 sequence (DNA): TGTGCCAGTAACCCCAGTCGGGGGGGCAGGCAGCCCCAGCATTTT. Amino acids: CASNPSRGGRQPQHF. Variable domain in full (rest from reference TRBV19 and TRBJ1-5): DGGITQSPKYLFRKEGQNVTLSCEQNLNHDAMYWYRQDPGQGLRLIYYSQIVNDFQKGDIAEGYSVSREKKESFPLTVTSAQKNPTAFYLCASNPSRGGRQPQHFGDGTRLSIL.

The V and J genes are TRBV7-3 and TRBJ1-3; D is possibly TRBD1 (6 bases). Germline CDR1 reads SGHTA; CDR2 reads FQGTGA. This CDR3 spans 14 amino acids. The V and J ends lost 0 bases and 8 bases respectively, with 11 bases between them. The DNA for the CDR3 is TGTGCCAGCAGCTTAACGGGGGGCGCGGACACCATATATTTT. Translation gives CASSLTGGADTIYF.

This clone was seen once. V gene TRBV18 combines with J gene TRBJ2-2, with TRBD2 matching 7 bases. The CDR3 sequence is 16 residues long. Germline V gives CDR1 KGHSH, CDR2 LQKENI. V trimming: 2 bases; J trimming: 7 bases; junction bases outside the gene matches: 10. The CDR3 is CASSPMFPSGGGELFF. In nucleotides, the CDR3 is TGTGCCAGCTCACCAATGTTTCCTAGCGGTGGCGGGGAGCTGTTTTTT.

On this clone itself: Other DNA variants within this sample encode the same CDR3. The chain links TRBV11-2 to TRBJ2-7, with 8 bases lining up with TRBD2. Germline V CDR1 and CDR2: SGHAT, FQNNGV. V gave up 0 bases and J gave up 6 bases; unmatched junction bases: 4. The CDR3 consists of 14 residues. The CDR3 spells CASSLEAGAGEQYF. DNA for the CDR3: TGTGCCAGCAGCTTAGAAGCGGGAGCTGGCGAGCAGTACTTC.

The CDR3 DNA is TGTGCCAGCAGTTTCGGCAGGGGATGGACTGAAGCTTTCTTT. It encodes CASSFGRGWTEAFF. The chain has TRBV27 and TRBJ1-1; D is possibly TRBD1 (6 bases). V dropped 3 bases and J dropped 5 bases, with 13 bases sitting between them. The germline gives CDR1 MNHEY, CDR2 SMNVEV (reference sequence). The CDR3 length is 14 residues.

The chain joins TRBV10-1 to TRBJ2-1; D possibly matches TRBD1 or TRBD2 (5 bases each). CDR1 and CDR2 (germline): WNHNN, SYGVQD (reference sequence). V lost 4 bases to trimming and J lost 5 bases, with 12 bases between them. The CDR3 consists of 14 residues. The CDR3 reads CASSAGDHNNEQFF. CDR3 coding DNA: TGCGCCAGCAGTGCCGGGGACCACAACAATGAGCAGTTCTTC.

The V and J genes are TRBV5-4 and TRBJ1-1; no definite D call. V lost 0 bases to trimming and J lost 8 bases, with 8 bases between them. CDR1 is SGHNT, CDR2 YYREEE, per germline (reference sequence). The CDR3 runs to 12 residues. The CDR3 nucleotides are TGTGCCAGCAGCTTGGCCCGGGGAGAAGCTTTCTTT. Translation gives CASSLARGEAFF.

The chain carries TRBV27 and TRBJ1-6; TRBD1 agrees at 7 bases. The CDR3 has 17 amino acids. Germline V lookup: CDR1 MNHEY, CDR2 SMNVEV (reference sequence). Trimming cost V 1 base and J 10 bases; bases outside gene matches: 13. Written as DNA, the CDR3 is TGTGCCAGCAGTTTATTCGGACGGGACAGTGGAGGGTCACCCCTCCACTTT. It specifies CASSLFGRDSGGSPLHF.

The CDR3 spells CASTQGAEFYEQYF. CDR3 coding DNA: TGTGCCAGCACCCAAGGGGCGGAGTTCTACGAGCAGTACTTC. The genes are TRBV5-6 and TRBJ2-7; TRBD1 is a possible D gene (5 bases). Trimming took off 6 bases at V and 3 bases at J, with 16 bases between the two ends. CDR3 length: 14 amino acids. Looked up from germline, CDR1 is SGHDT and CDR2 is YYEEEE.